The 5 T cell receptor beta chains reported below all come from one sample, sequenced in a study of T cells in localized non-small cell lung cancer. Using immunoSEQ multiplex PCR, the repertoire was profiled, and TCRdb retains in-frame clones only, with some absent. The profile shows around 1,200 clones, nearly 25% of them singletons. This specimen consisted of normal lung tissue next to the tumor, obtained before any cancer treatment. Receptors originate from a woman between 35 and 75 years old with stage I squamous cell lung carcinoma.

This clone has a handful of counts. The gene calls are TRBV19 and TRBJ2-7, with 11 bases fitting TRBD1. The germline gives CDR1 LNHDA, CDR2 SQIVND (reference sequence). CDR3 length equals 15 residues. V lost 4 bases and J lost 9; bases outside the gene matches: 11. The CDR3 is CASSTRPGTGGAQYF. The CDR3 nucleotides read TGTGCCAGTAGTACCCGACCCGGGACAGGGGGTGCGCAGTACTTC.

CDR3 residues: CAWSLRGFGYTF. CDR3 sequence (DNA): TGTGCCTGGTCACTACGGGGTTTTGGCTACACCTTC. V usage is TRBV30 and J usage is TRBJ1-2; no reliable D call. V lost 5 bases and J lost 7, with 14 bases in between. The CDR3 spans 12 residues. The germline CDR1 and CDR2 sequences are GTSNPN and SVGIG (reference sequence).

The chain uses TRBV19 and TRBJ2-1, with 13 positions matching TRBD2. V lost 4 bases and J lost 4; bases outside the gene matches: 1. The CDR3 is 15 amino acids. Per germline, CDR1 LNHDA and CDR2 SQIVND (reference sequence). The CDR3 spells CASSRLAGGYNEQFF. CDR3 nucleotide sequence: TGTGCCAGTAGTAGACTAGCGGGGGGATACAATGAGCAGTTCTTC.

By share, this clone counts as medium-sized (0.01 to 0.1%). J is TRBJ1-4 and V is TRBV11-3; no clear D. V lost 0 bases and J 3 bases, leaving 8 bases between the germline ends. In germline, CDR1 is SGHNT, CDR2 YENEEA. The CDR3 covers 15 residues. In nucleotides, the CDR3 is TGTGCCAGCAGCTTAGAAGGCAGATCTAATGAAAAACTGTTTTTT. The encoded protein is CASSLEGRSNEKLFF.

In its sample, this clone is medium-sized. The chain links TRBV11-3 to TRBJ2-5; 9 nucleotides line up with TRBD2. The CDR3 is 15 residues long. The trim removed 3 bases at V and 5 bases at J, leaving 7 bases unmatched. CDR1 is SGHNT and CDR2 is YENEEA in the germline V gene. This CDR3 is CASSFETSGGETQYF. CDR3 nucleotides: TGTGCCAGCAGCTTCGAGACTAGCGGAGGGGAGACCCAGTACTTC. Based on the CDR3 plus reference TRBV11-3 and TRBJ2-5, the full variable domain is EAGVVQSPRYKIIEKKQPVAFWCNPISGHNTLYWYLQNLGQGPELLIRYENEEAVDDSQLPKDRFSAERLKGVDSTLKIQPAELGDSAVYLCASSFETSGGETQYFGPGTRLLVL.